This is a list of T cell receptor beta chains from one sample in a study of beta chain features in type 1 diabetes. The assay was immunoSEQ multiplex PCR, and TCRdb's table has in-frame clones only and misses some. This table has some 150,000 clones, more than 9% appearing once. Specimen: naive CD4+ T cells from blood. The receptors stem from a man aged 18 to 29 in good health. Each CDR3 is given with its conserved first and last residue. Fields, in order: V gene, clone size, D gene, J gene, CDR3 protein, CDR3 DNA. The D gene is left open where the match is weak. Clone size is shown for a subset of rows, as once, few, many or a class of expanded clone.

v_call: TRBV18; clone_size: few; d_call: TRBD2; j_call: TRBJ2-1; cdr3_aa: CASSPWRGATYNEQFF; cdr3_nt: TGTGCCAGCTCACCATGGCGGGGGGCAACCTACAATGAGCAGTTCTTC
v_call: TRBV4-3; clone_size: many; d_call: .; j_call: TRBJ1-5; cdr3_aa: CASSPRTEDQPQHF; cdr3_nt: TGCGCCAGCAGCCCTCGGACAGAAGATCAGCCCCAGCATTTT
v_call: TRBV7-3; clone_size: .; d_call: TRBD2; j_call: TRBJ2-2; cdr3_aa: CASSLMWSASGGNTGELFF; cdr3_nt: TGTGCCAGCAGCTTAATGTGGTCGGCTAGCGGGGGGAACACCGGGGAGCTGTTTTTT
v_call: TRBV5-1; clone_size: few; d_call: .; j_call: TRBJ1-1; cdr3_aa: CASSVDKDTEAFF; cdr3_nt: TGCGCCAGCAGCGTGGACAAAGACACTGAAGCTTTCTTT
v_call: TRBV18; clone_size: .; d_call: .; j_call: TRBJ1-5; cdr3_aa: CASSPGPRSNQPQHF; cdr3_nt: TGTGCCAGCTCACCGGGCCCACGTAGCAATCAGCCCCAGCATTTT
v_call: TRBV7-2; clone_size: .; d_call: .; j_call: TRBJ1-5; cdr3_aa: CASSLYGGGGNQPQHF; cdr3_nt: TGTGCCAGCAGCTTATACGGGGGAGGAGGCAATCAGCCCCAGCATTTT
v_call: TRBV6-1; clone_size: .; d_call: .; j_call: TRBJ2-4; cdr3_aa: CASSEHNGAKNIQYF; cdr3_nt: TGTGCCAGCAGTGAACACAATGGAGCCAAAAACATTCAGTACTTC
v_call: TRBV18; clone_size: few; d_call: TRBD1; j_call: TRBJ2-3; cdr3_aa: CASSAGTGTDTQYF; cdr3_nt: TGTGCCAGCTCAGCCGGGACAGGGACAGATACGCAGTATTTT
v_call: TRBV6-1; clone_size: few; d_call: .; j_call: TRBJ2-3; cdr3_aa: CASSKQGSTDTQYF; cdr3_nt: TGTGCCAGCAGTAAACAGGGAAGCACAGATACGCAGTATTTT
v_call: TRBV18; clone_size: .; d_call: TRBD2; j_call: TRBJ2-5; cdr3_aa: CASSPRTSGGAAHQETQYF; cdr3_nt: TGTGCCAGCTCACCCCGGACTAGCGGGGGGGCCGCCCACCAAGAGACCCAGTACTTC
v_call: TRBV5-1; clone_size: few; d_call: TRBD1; j_call: TRBJ1-2; cdr3_aa: CASGTGGRVSGGYTF; cdr3_nt: TGCGCCAGCGGGACAGGGGGTCGAGTATCGGGTGGCTACACCTTC
v_call: TRBV18; clone_size: many; d_call: .; j_call: TRBJ2-1; cdr3_aa: CASSPSTGTRNEQFF; cdr3_nt: TGTGCCAGCTCACCATCCACCGGGACAAGGAATGAGCAGTTCTTC
v_call: TRBV28; clone_size: few; d_call: TRBD1; j_call: TRBJ2-7; cdr3_aa: CASSLRDREYF; cdr3_nt: TGTGCCAGCAGTTTACGGGACAGGGAGTACTTC
v_call: TRBV30; clone_size: few; d_call: TRBD1; j_call: TRBJ2-5; cdr3_aa: CAWRGQGEGETQYF; cdr3_nt: TGTGCCTGGAGGGGACAGGGGGAAGGAGAGACCCAGTACTTC
v_call: TRBV2; clone_size: few; d_call: TRBD1; j_call: TRBJ2-7; cdr3_aa: CASSVETGSYEQYF; cdr3_nt: TGTGCCAGCAGTGTGGAGACAGGGAGCTACGAGCAGTACTTC
v_call: TRBV10-3; clone_size: .; d_call: TRBD2; j_call: TRBJ2-5; cdr3_aa: CAISDGLAGAALETQYF; cdr3_nt: TGTGCCATCAGTGATGGACTAGCGGGAGCGGCATTAGAGACCCAGTACTTC
v_call: TRBV5-1; clone_size: .; d_call: TRBD1; j_call: TRBJ2-1; cdr3_aa: CASSSFPGQGASNEQFF; cdr3_nt: TGCGCCAGCAGCTCCTTCCCGGGACAGGGGGCATCCAATGAGCAGTTCTTC
v_call: TRBV25-1; clone_size: few; d_call: TRBD1; j_call: TRBJ1-2; cdr3_aa: CASTADRTDYGYTF; cdr3_nt: TGTGCCAGCACAGCGGACAGGACCGACTATGGCTACACCTTC
v_call: TRBV5-1; clone_size: many; d_call: .; j_call: TRBJ1-1; cdr3_aa: CASTVTGLGTEAFF; cdr3_nt: TGCGCCAGCACCGTGACAGGACTTGGGACTGAAGCTTTCTTT
v_call: TRBV11-2; clone_size: few; d_call: .; j_call: TRBJ2-5; cdr3_aa: CASSLHSGTQYF; cdr3_nt: TGTGCCAGCAGCTTACACAGTGGGACCCAGTACTTC
v_call: TRBV29-1; clone_size: .; d_call: TRBD1; j_call: TRBJ2-5; cdr3_aa: CSVQGARAQETQYF; cdr3_nt: TGCAGCGTACAGGGGGCCAGGGCCCAGGAGACCCAGTACTTC
v_call: TRBV18; clone_size: few; d_call: .; j_call: TRBJ2-1; cdr3_aa: CASSPESSPYNEQFF; cdr3_nt: TGTGCCAGCTCACCGGAGAGCTCTCCCTACAATGAGCAGTTCTTC
v_call: TRBV5-1; clone_size: .; d_call: TRBD2; j_call: TRBJ2-1; cdr3_aa: CASSPDLSTSGGNEQFF; cdr3_nt: TGCGCCAGCAGCCCAGACCTATCGACTAGCGGGGGCAATGAGCAGTTCTTC
v_call: TRBV12-2; clone_size: few; d_call: .; j_call: TRBJ2-1; cdr3_aa: CASPLLGLFCLSYNEQFF; cdr3_nt: TGTGCAAGTCCCCTCTTGGGCCTTTTTTGTCTCTCCTACAATGAGCAGTTCTTC
v_call: TRBV7-2; clone_size: few; d_call: .; j_call: TRBJ2-3; cdr3_aa: CASSQTGQTDTQYF; cdr3_nt: TGTGCCAGCAGCCAAACGGGACAAACAGATACGCAGTATTTT
v_call: TRBV11-2; clone_size: many; d_call: .; j_call: TRBJ2-1; cdr3_aa: CASSLGGLAMAEQFF; cdr3_nt: TGTGCCAGCAGCTTAGGTGGGCTAGCCATGGCTGAGCAGTTCTTC
v_call: TRBV2; clone_size: few; d_call: .; j_call: TRBJ2-3; cdr3_aa: CASRTQGYVADTQYF; cdr3_nt: TGTGCCAGCAGAACCCAGGGGTATGTGGCAGATACGCAGTATTTT
v_call: TRBV11-2; clone_size: few; d_call: .; j_call: TRBJ1-5; cdr3_aa: CASSLVGGGNQPQHF; cdr3_nt: TGTGCCAGCAGCTTAGTTGGGGGGGGCAATCAGCCCCAGCATTTT
v_call: TRBV5-1; clone_size: .; d_call: TRBD2; j_call: TRBJ2-7; cdr3_aa: CASSLFSGGYEQYF; cdr3_nt: TGCGCCAGCAGCTTATTTAGCGGGGGATACGAGCAGTACTTC
v_call: TRBV29-1; clone_size: few; d_call: .; j_call: TRBJ1-1; cdr3_aa: CSVEEQTNTEAFF; cdr3_nt: TGCAGCGTTGAAGAACAGACGAACACTGAAGCTTTCTTT
v_call: TRBV9; clone_size: .; d_call: .; j_call: TRBJ1-4; cdr3_aa: CASSGTTTNEKLFF; cdr3_nt: TGTGCCAGCAGCGGGACAACAACTAATGAAAAACTGTTTTTT
v_call: TRBV18; clone_size: .; d_call: TRBD1; j_call: TRBJ2-2; cdr3_aa: CASSPQGAGTGELFF; cdr3_nt: TGTGCCAGCTCACCACAGGGGGCAGGGACCGGGGAGCTGTTTTTT
v_call: TRBV2; clone_size: .; d_call: TRBD2; j_call: TRBJ2-1; cdr3_aa: CATQTSGGIDEQFF; cdr3_nt: TGTGCCACGCAGACTAGCGGGGGGATCGATGAGCAGTTCTTC
v_call: TRBV19; clone_size: few; d_call: .; j_call: TRBJ1-5; cdr3_aa: CASRSNLGRGRSNQPQHF; cdr3_nt: TGTGCCAGTAGATCGAATCTGGGCAGGGGTCGTAGCAATCAGCCCCAGCATTTT
v_call: TRBV25-1; clone_size: .; d_call: .; j_call: TRBJ2-3; cdr3_aa: CASSESSTDTQYF; cdr3_nt: TGTGCCAGCAGTGAATCTAGCACAGATACGCAGTATTTT
v_call: TRBV11-2; clone_size: .; d_call: .; j_call: TRBJ2-1; cdr3_aa: CASSLGGPYNEQFF; cdr3_nt: TGTGCCAGCAGCTTAGGAGGGCCCTACAATGAGCAGTTCTTC
v_call: TRBV5-1; clone_size: few; d_call: .; j_call: TRBJ2-3; cdr3_aa: CASSLAGGSTDTQYF; cdr3_nt: TGCGCCAGCAGCTTGGCCGGGGGAAGCACAGATACGCAGTATTTT
v_call: TRBV7-2; clone_size: few; d_call: .; j_call: TRBJ2-7; cdr3_aa: CASSLGFAAYEQYF; cdr3_nt: TGTGCCAGCAGCTTAGGATTTGCAGCCTACGAGCAGTACTTC
v_call: TRBV5-6; clone_size: .; d_call: TRBD2; j_call: TRBJ2-7; cdr3_aa: CASSPGLAGGSYEQYF; cdr3_nt: TGTGCCAGCAGCCCTGGACTAGCGGGGGGTTCCTACGAGCAGTACTTC
v_call: TRBV4-1; clone_size: few; d_call: TRBD1; j_call: TRBJ1-5; cdr3_aa: CASSQGQGGNQPQHF; cdr3_nt: TGCGCCAGCAGCCAAGGACAGGGGGGCAATCAGCCCCAGCATTTT
v_call: TRBV7-3; clone_size: few; d_call: .; j_call: TRBJ2-1; cdr3_aa: CASSLGTSGDEQFF; cdr3_nt: TGTGCCAGCAGCTTAGGAACTAGTGGCGATGAGCAGTTCTTC
v_call: TRBV2; clone_size: .; d_call: TRBD1; j_call: TRBJ2-7; cdr3_aa: CASTKTGVHEQYF; cdr3_nt: TGTGCCAGCACCAAGACAGGGGTCCACGAGCAGTACTTC
v_call: TRBV30; clone_size: few; d_call: .; j_call: TRBJ1-5; cdr3_aa: CAWSVLGGRQPQHF; cdr3_nt: TGTGCCTGGAGTGTACTAGGGGGACGCCAGCCCCAGCATTTT
v_call: TRBV19; clone_size: .; d_call: TRBD1; j_call: TRBJ1-2; cdr3_aa: CASSPGTGFNYGYTF; cdr3_nt: TGTGCCAGTAGTCCAGGGACAGGGTTTAACTATGGCTACACCTTC
v_call: TRBV14; clone_size: few; d_call: .; j_call: TRBJ2-7; cdr3_aa: CASSLQGSWFEQYF; cdr3_nt: TGTGCCAGCAGCCTACAGGGAAGTTGGTTCGAGCAGTACTTC
v_call: TRBV5-1; clone_size: once; d_call: .; j_call: TRBJ2-7; cdr3_aa: CASSLLFGQGGTYEQYF; cdr3_nt: TGCGCCAGCAGCTTGTTGTTTGGGCAGGGAGGAACCTACGAACAGTACTTC
v_call: TRBV10-3; clone_size: .; d_call: .; j_call: TRBJ1-1; cdr3_aa: CAIRDSNTEAFF; cdr3_nt: TGTGCCATCAGGGACTCCAACACTGAAGCTTTCTTT
v_call: TRBV12-5; clone_size: few; d_call: TRBD1; j_call: TRBJ1-1; cdr3_aa: CASGLGQGKEGTEAFF; cdr3_nt: TGTGCTAGTGGTTTGGGACAGGGGAAAGAAGGCACTGAAGCTTTCTTT
v_call: TRBV5-6; clone_size: few; d_call: .; j_call: TRBJ1-3; cdr3_aa: CASSLPAGSGNTIYF; cdr3_nt: TGTGCCAGCAGCTTGCCGGCAGGCTCTGGAAACACCATATATTTT
v_call: TRBV29-1; clone_size: few; d_call: TRBD1; j_call: TRBJ1-2; cdr3_aa: CSVTGASNYGYTF; cdr3_nt: TGCAGCGTTACAGGGGCATCTAACTATGGCTACACCTTC
v_call: TRBV10-3; clone_size: .; d_call: TRBD2; j_call: TRBJ2-5; cdr3_aa: CAISESYSGEETQYF; cdr3_nt: TGTGCCATCAGTGAGTCGTATAGCGGGGAAGAGACCCAGTACTTC
v_call: TRBV4-3; clone_size: many; d_call: .; j_call: TRBJ2-5; cdr3_aa: CASSQGRGGETQYF; cdr3_nt: TGCGCCAGCAGCCAGGGCCGGGGTGGAGAGACCCAGTACTTC
v_call: TRBV14; clone_size: .; d_call: .; j_call: TRBJ1-3; cdr3_aa: CASSTRSGGSGNTIYF; cdr3_nt: TGTGCCAGCAGCACCCGGTCGGGAGGGTCTGGAAACACCATATATTTT
v_call: TRBV7-9; clone_size: few; d_call: TRBD1; j_call: TRBJ1-5; cdr3_aa: CASSKAGGQFNQPQHF; cdr3_nt: TGTGCCAGCAGCAAAGCAGGGGGACAGTTCAATCAGCCCCAGCATTTT
v_call: TRBV18; clone_size: .; d_call: TRBD1; j_call: TRBJ1-3; cdr3_aa: CASSAGQGSADTIYF; cdr3_nt: TGTGCCAGCTCAGCAGGACAGGGGAGTGCGGACACCATATATTTT
v_call: TRBV21-1; clone_size: .; d_call: .; j_call: TRBJ2-7; cdr3_aa: CASSDVTSKNPLEQYF; cdr3_nt: TGTGCCAGCAGCGACGTCACTAGCAAGAATCCCCTCGAGCAGTACTTC
v_call: TRBV19; clone_size: few; d_call: TRBD2; j_call: TRBJ2-2; cdr3_aa: CAIRTSGTGELFF; cdr3_nt: TGTGCCATTAGGACTAGCGGGACCGGGGAGCTGTTTTTT
v_call: TRBV18; clone_size: .; d_call: .; j_call: TRBJ2-7; cdr3_aa: CASSPFGGYEQYF; cdr3_nt: TGTGCCAGCTCACCTTTCGGGGGATACGAGCAGTACTTC
v_call: TRBV4-1; clone_size: .; d_call: TRBD1; j_call: TRBJ2-1; cdr3_aa: CASSPGQGVSRDNEQFF; cdr3_nt: TGCGCCAGCAGCCCCGGACAGGGAGTGAGTAGGGACAATGAGCAGTTCTTC